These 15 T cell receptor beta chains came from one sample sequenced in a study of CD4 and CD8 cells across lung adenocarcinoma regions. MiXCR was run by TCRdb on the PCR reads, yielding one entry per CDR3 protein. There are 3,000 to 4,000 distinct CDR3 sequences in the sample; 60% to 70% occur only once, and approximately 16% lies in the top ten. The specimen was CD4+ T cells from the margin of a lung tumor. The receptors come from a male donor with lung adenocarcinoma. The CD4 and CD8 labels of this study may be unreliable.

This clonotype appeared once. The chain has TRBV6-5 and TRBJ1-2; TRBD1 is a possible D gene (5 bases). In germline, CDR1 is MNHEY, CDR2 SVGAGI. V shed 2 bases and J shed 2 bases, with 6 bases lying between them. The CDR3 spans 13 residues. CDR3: CASSYDSNYGYTF. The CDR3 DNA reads TGTGCCAGCAGTTACGACAGCAACTATGGCTACACCTTC.

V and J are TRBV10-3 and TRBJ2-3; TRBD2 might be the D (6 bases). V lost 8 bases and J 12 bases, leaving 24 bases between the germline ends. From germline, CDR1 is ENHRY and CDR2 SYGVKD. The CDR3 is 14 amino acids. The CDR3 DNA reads TGTGCCATCGCCCGGGGACTGGGCACAGAGACCCAGTATTTT. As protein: CAIARGLGTETQYF.

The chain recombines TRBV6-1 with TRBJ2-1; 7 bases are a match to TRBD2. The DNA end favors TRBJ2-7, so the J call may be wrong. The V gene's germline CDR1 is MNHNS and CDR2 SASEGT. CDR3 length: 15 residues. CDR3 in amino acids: CASSEREGRDYEQYF. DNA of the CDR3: TGTGCCAGCAGTGAAAGGGAGGGACGAGACTACGAGCAGTACTTC.

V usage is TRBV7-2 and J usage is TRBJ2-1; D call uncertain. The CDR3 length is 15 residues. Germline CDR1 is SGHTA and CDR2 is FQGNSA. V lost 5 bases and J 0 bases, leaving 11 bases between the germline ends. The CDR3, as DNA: TGTGCCAGCAGCCCCTATTTGAGCTCCTACAATGAGCAGTTCTTC. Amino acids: CASSPYLSSYNEQFF.

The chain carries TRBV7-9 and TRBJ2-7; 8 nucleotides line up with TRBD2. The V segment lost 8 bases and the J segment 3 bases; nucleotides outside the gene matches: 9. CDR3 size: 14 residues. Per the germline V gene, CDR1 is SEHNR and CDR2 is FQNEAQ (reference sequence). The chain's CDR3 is CASGHAGGGYEQYF. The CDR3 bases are TGTGCCAGCGGCCACGCCGGGGGGGGCTACGAGCAGTACTTC.

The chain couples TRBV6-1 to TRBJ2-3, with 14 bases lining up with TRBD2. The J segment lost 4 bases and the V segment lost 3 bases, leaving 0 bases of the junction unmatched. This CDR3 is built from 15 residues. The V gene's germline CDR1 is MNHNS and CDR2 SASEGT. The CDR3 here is CASSEGLAGADTQYF. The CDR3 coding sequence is TGTGCCAGCAGTGAGGGACTAGCGGGAGCAGATACGCAGTATTTT.

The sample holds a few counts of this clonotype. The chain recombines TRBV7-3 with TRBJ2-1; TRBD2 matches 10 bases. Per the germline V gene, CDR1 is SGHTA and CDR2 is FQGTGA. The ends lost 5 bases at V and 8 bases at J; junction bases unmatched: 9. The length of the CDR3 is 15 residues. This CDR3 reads CASSTGTSGTYEQFF. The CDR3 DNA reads TGTGCCAGCAGCACCGGCACTAGCGGGACCTATGAGCAGTTCTTC.

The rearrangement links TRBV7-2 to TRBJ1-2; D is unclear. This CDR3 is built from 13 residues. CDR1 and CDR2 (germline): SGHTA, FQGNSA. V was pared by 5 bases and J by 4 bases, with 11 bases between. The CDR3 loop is CASSLDTSYGYTF. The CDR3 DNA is TGTGCCAGCAGCCTCGACACGAGCTATGGCTACACCTTC.

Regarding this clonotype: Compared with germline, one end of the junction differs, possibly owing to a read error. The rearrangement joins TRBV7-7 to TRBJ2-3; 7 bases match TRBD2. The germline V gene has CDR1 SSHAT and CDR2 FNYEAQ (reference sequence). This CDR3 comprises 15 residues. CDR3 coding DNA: TGTGCTAGCAGCTCGACCCTAGCGGCGGCGGATACGCAGTATTTT. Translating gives CASSSTLAAADTQYF.

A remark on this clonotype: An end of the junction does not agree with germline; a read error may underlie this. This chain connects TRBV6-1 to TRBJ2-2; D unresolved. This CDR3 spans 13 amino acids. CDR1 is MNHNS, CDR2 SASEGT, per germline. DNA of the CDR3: TGTGCCAGGGGCTATGCGAACCCCGGGGAGCTGTTTTTT. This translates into CARGYANPGELFF.

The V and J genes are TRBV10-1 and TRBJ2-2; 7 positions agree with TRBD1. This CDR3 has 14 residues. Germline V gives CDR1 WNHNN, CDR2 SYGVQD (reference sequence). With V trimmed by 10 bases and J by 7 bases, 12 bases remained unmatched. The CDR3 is CATRQGSKDGELFF. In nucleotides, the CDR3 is TGCGCCACCCGACAGGGCTCAAAGGACGGGGAGCTGTTTTTT.

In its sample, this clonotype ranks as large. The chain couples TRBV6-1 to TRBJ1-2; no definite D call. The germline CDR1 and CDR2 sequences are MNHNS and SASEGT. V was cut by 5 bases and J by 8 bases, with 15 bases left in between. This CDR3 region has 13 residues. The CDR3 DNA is TGTGCCAGCAGTCCCGGGCCCTTCGACGGCTACACCTTC. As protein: CASSPGPFDGYTF.

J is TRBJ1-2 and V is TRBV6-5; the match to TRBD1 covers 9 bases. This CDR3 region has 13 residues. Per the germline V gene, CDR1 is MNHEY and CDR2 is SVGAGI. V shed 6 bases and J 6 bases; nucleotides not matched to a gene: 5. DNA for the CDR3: TGTGCCAGCAGCTACAGGGGGCGGGATGGCTACACCTTC. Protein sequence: CASSYRGRDGYTF.

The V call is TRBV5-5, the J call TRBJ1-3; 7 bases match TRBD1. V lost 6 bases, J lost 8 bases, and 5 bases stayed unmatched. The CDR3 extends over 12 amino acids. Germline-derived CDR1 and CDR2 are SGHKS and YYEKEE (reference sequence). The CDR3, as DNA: TGTGCCAGCACCTTAACAGGGGACACCATATATTTT. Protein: CASTLTGDTIYF. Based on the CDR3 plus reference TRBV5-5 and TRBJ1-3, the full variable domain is DAGVTQSPTHLIKTRGQQVTLRCSPISGHKSVSWYQQVLGQGPQFIFQYYEKEERGRGNFPDRFSARQFPNYSSELNVNALLLGDSALYLCASTLTGDTIYFGEGSWLTVV.

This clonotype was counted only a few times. For the CDR3, the DNA is TGTGCCAGCAGCCGAGGACAGGGTACGAACACTGAAGCTTTCTTT. Its translation is CASSRGQGTNTEAFF. The gene calls are TRBV7-2 and TRBJ1-1, with 8 bases aligning to TRBD1. Per the germline V gene, CDR1 is SGHTA and CDR2 is FQGNSA. Unmatched junction bases numbered 6, after V lost 5 bases and J lost 1 base. The CDR3 is 15 amino acids.